The sample holds one count of the clone carrying this TCR beta chain. The data were produced by immunoSEQ multiplex PCR, yet TCRdb's version contains in-frame clones alone and is incomplete. The data show 45,000 to 60,000 clones, 65% to 80% seen once. The data originate from a study of T cells in tumors after PD-1 blockade. Overall study context: Mean per blood sample: some 120,000 templates (about 21,000-270,000), 36,536 unique clonotypes.

Template: tumor biopsy or peripheral blood genomic DNA, roughly 550-6,500 ng per sample. This CDR3 spans 13 amino acids. Trimming removed 4 bases at V and 4 bases at J, with 9 bases between. CDR1 and CDR2 from the germline V gene are MNHEY and SVGAGI. Sequencing used PBMCs, obtained before anti-PD-1 therapy. V is TRBV6-5 and J is TRBJ2-3; maybe TRBD2 (5 bases). This TCR was sampled from a human donor with advanced basal cell or squamous cell carcinoma (not recorded which). The DNA for the CDR3 is TGTGCCAGCAGTTTCCTCGGGGCAGATACGCAGTATTTT. Translation: CASSFLGADTQYF.